The 9 T cell receptor beta chains in this list originate from one sample, sequenced in a study of control samples from healthy donors and cancer patients. This table comes from immunoSEQ multiplex PCR, and its TCRdb copy is limited to in-frame clones, with some not included. The sample gives approximately 94,000 clones, 86% of which show up once; 1.3% is in the top ten. The material sequenced was blood. The receptors stem from a woman in her fifties or sixties in good health.

This chain uses TRBV7-3 with TRBJ2-2, with unresolved D. Germline V gives CDR1 SGHTA, CDR2 FQGTGA. CDR3 length equals 16 residues. V lost 3 bases, J lost 0 bases, and 11 bases lay in between. The DNA of the CDR3 is TGTGCCAGCAGCTTTTCTGGTAGCCCGAACACCGGGGAGCTGTTTTTT. It specifies CASSFSGSPNTGELFF.

The chain joins TRBV2 to TRBJ1-1, with 10 bases that match TRBD1. Trimming at V came to 6 bases and at J to 4 bases, leaving 5 bases not matched to a gene. Germline values: CDR1 SNHLY, CDR2 FYNNEI. The length of the CDR3 is 14 residues. The CDR3 nucleotides are TGTGCCAGCAGCGGGACAGGGGATGGCACTGAAGCTTTCTTT. The encoded protein is CASSGTGDGTEAFF.

The gene calls are TRBV11-3 and TRBJ2-1; D is perhaps TRBD1 or TRBD2 (7 bases each). V was pared by 2 bases and J by 1 base, with 9 bases between. Germline CDR1 SGHNT, CDR2 YENEEA. This CDR3 region has 15 residues. The CDR3 loop is CASSLQGGSYNEQFF. CDR3 DNA: TGTGCCAGCAGCTTACAGGGGGGGTCCTACAATGAGCAGTTCTTC.

This chain links TRBV19 with TRBJ1-1; D is perhaps TRBD1 (6 bases). Germline loops: CDR1 LNHDA, CDR2 SQIVND (reference sequence). CDR3 length equals 14 residues. With 4 bases removed from V and 2 bases from J, the gap between germline ends came to 11 bases. The CDR3 spells CASSSTGFNTEAFF. CDR3 coding DNA: TGTGCCAGTAGTAGTACAGGGTTCAACACTGAAGCTTTCTTT. The variable domain in full, completed from reference TRBV19 and TRBJ1-1, reads DGGITQSPKYLFRKEGQNVTLSCEQNLNHDAMYWYRQDPGQGLRLIYYSQIVNDFQKGDIAEGYSVSREKKESFPLTVTSAQKNPTAFYLCASSSTGFNTEAFFGQGTRLTVV.

This chain links TRBV7-3 with TRBJ1-1, with D perhaps matching TRBD1 (5 bases). From germline, CDR1 is SGHTA and CDR2 FQGTGA. The CDR3 sequence is 13 residues long. The V and J ends lost 5 bases and 8 bases respectively, with 15 bases between them. This CDR3 reads CASSLLRDGEAFF. CDR3 sequence (DNA): TGTGCCAGCAGCCTTCTCCGGGACGGCGAAGCTTTCTTT.

This chain joins TRBV7-2 and TRBJ1-5, with a weak D call TRBD1 (6 bases). With 5 bases removed from V and 5 bases from J, the gap between germline ends came to 22 bases. Germline-derived CDR1 and CDR2 are SGHTA and FQGNSA. The CDR3 runs to 17 residues. For the CDR3, the DNA is TGTGCCAGCAGCCCCTTCCGGAGGGGGGGAAAAGATCAGCCCCAGCATTTT. Amino acids: CASSPFRRGGKDQPQHF.

J is TRBJ1-2 and V is TRBV15; weak D call: TRBD1 (5 bases). CDR1 and CDR2 (germline): LNHNV, YYDKDF (reference sequence). This CDR3 is 18 amino acids long. V was pared by 2 bases and J by 2 bases, with 21 bases between. The CDR3 loop is CATSRLGGVPRDNYGYTF. For the CDR3, the DNA is TGTGCCACCAGCAGACTTGGAGGGGTTCCCAGGGACAACTATGGCTACACCTTC.

The V and J genes are TRBV7-2 and TRBJ2-4; TRBD2 matches at 7 bases. Germline CDR1 reads SGHTA; CDR2 reads FQGNSA. Trimming took 6 bases from V and 2 from J; bases not matched to a gene: 1. This CDR3 has 13 residues. For the CDR3, the DNA is TGTGCCAGCAGGGGGGGGACCAAAAACATTCAGTACTTC. Translated, it gives CASRGGTKNIQYF.

This sequence joins TRBV7-9 and TRBJ1-3; D is ambiguous. Trimming left V 5 bases short and J 4 bases short, with 12 bases between. CDR3 length equals 14 residues. Germline V gene data show CDR1 as SEHNR and CDR2 as FQNEAQ (reference sequence). The CDR3 protein is CASSTVYQGNTIYF. The CDR3 DNA sequence: TGTGCCAGCAGCACGGTTTATCAAGGAAACACCATATATTTT.